This T cell receptor (beta chain) originates from a study of blood T cell repertoires in COVID-19. Original data processing: Estimates of nucleated cell counts were drawn from the amplification of reference gene primers. Only in-frame clones appear in the TCRdb table, and some are missing; sequencing was by immunoSEQ multiplex PCR. D and trimming were read from the DNA, whereas the V and J calls and clone size are those reported in that table. The data hold approximately 70,000 clones, with roughly 87% observed a single time. CDR1 is MNHEY, CDR2 SMNVEV, per germline (reference sequence). Trimming took 3 bases from V and 0 from J; bases not matched to a gene: 11. CDR3 length equals 17 residues.

The chain couples TRBV27 to TRBJ2-7, with 7 positions matching TRBD1. The sample taken for sequencing was peripheral blood. This receptor was identified in a woman in her forties or fifties with acute or convalescent COVID-19. CDR3 region: CASSFLPATGSSYEQYF. In DNA form, the CDR3 reads TGTGCCAGCAGTTTTCTCCCCGCGACAGGGTCCTCCTACGAGCAGTACTTC.